The clone carrying this T cell receptor beta chain was observed a single time. The antigen is undetermined. These data come from a study of siplizumab effects on memory and regulatory T cells. Overall study results and limits: The study found that siplizumab significantly reduced alloreactive sequences traceable to unstimulated CD4+ memory cells. Only a minor fraction of alloreactive clones mapped to unstimulated subsets. Naive versus memory phenotype went unassigned for roughly 75-96% of proliferating CD4+ or CD8+ clones. Naive T cells looked more diverse than memory cells and looked like major alloresponse contributors.

The V gene's germline CDR1 is SGHRS and CDR2 YFSETQ. V was clipped by 5 bases and J by 5 bases; unmatched bases: 6. The CDR3 totals 14 residues. Repertoires were generated with immunoSEQ multiplex PCR, while TCRdb's copy carries only in-frame clones and drops some. The table lists tens of thousands of clones, approximately 96% of them singletons. The receptor's source is a human donor in good health. Sequences were obtained from naive CD4+ T cells sorted from blood. The rearrangement uses TRBV5-1 and TRBJ1-4; 7 bases agree with TRBD1. The CDR3 loop reads CASSRDRVNEKLFF. CDR3 in DNA: TGCGCCAGCAGTCGGGACAGAGTCAATGAAAAACTGTTTTTT.